This TCR beta chain was identified in a study of a mutant IDH1 vaccine in newly diagnosed glioma. Study as a whole: Beginning 4-6 weeks after radiotherapy alone, or with temozolomide cycles, vaccination took place.

Comment on this clone: Its antigen is undetermined.

The sample's time point: week 47, end of study. The vaccine gave 300 ug of a 20-mer mutant IDH1 peptide subcutaneously per dose. CDR3 length equals 18 residues. Trimming stripped 3 bases from V and 4 bases from J, with 25 bases between. The germline V gene encodes CDR1 SGHDT and CDR2 YYEEEE. Assay used: immunoSEQ multiplex PCR; TCRdb lists only in-frame clones, some missing. The sample records roughly 56,000 clones, around 80% being singletons. The source is a middle-aged woman with glioma. Some clones in this sample may be carry-over from other donors' samples. The rearrangement joins TRBV5-6 to TRBJ1-2; possibly TRBD1 for D (5 bases). Sequencing was performed on PBMCs, taken from a glioma patient whose treatment included an IDH1 peptide vaccine. CDR3 sequence reads: CASSWGRGGGGGGYGYTF. The CDR3 DNA reads TGTGCCAGCAGCTGGGGCCGGGGGGGAGGAGGTGGAGGCTATGGCTACACCTTC.